This T cell receptor (beta chain) was captured in a study of CD8+ T cells in alopecia areata. General study results and limits: Normal skin's resident alphabeta T cells are sequenced alongside lesional scalp T cells.

This clone occurred a few times. The antigen is undetermined. CDR1 is ENHRY and CDR2 is SYGVKD in the germline V gene. The CDR3 has 13 amino acids. After removal of 6 bases from V and 5 bases from J, the junction contained 4 bases not matched to a gene. Treatment in this sample: oral pan-JAK inhibitor, 5-10 mg twice daily. Once RNA had been extracted, it was reverse transcribed into cDNA to act as the sequencing template. Here immunoSEQ multiplex PCR was the method, and the copy in TCRdb shows in-frame clones only, minus some. The sample lists 150,000 to 250,000 clones; over 45% were seen once. The sequence came from a human donor with alopecia areata. This specimen consisted of CD4+ T cells sorted from blood, obtained at week 24, from a patient treated with tofacitinib. The J gene is TRBJ2-7, the V gene TRBV10-3; 10 nucleotides align to TRBD1. The CDR3 reads CAIRGQGQDEQYF. The CDR3, as DNA: TGTGCCATCAGGGGACAGGGGCAGGACGAGCAGTACTTC.